This TCR beta chain is from a study of shared clonotypes between healthy human individuals. Details on this clone: Antigen specificity is unknown.

Study-wide results and limits: Despite large depth, sorted-subset datasets appeared incompletely sequenced.

Germline V lookup: CDR1 MNHEY, CDR2 SVGAGI. Trimming at V came to 6 bases and at J to 4 bases, leaving 3 bases not matched to a gene. The CDR3 is 14 residues long. This table comes from immunoSEQ multiplex PCR, and its TCRdb copy is limited to in-frame clones, with some not included. The sample has about 1 million clones, around four fifths seen once; the top ten hold 1.4%. The source of this sequence is a man aged 18-30 years in good health. V usage is TRBV6-5 and J usage is TRBJ1-6, with 7 positions matching TRBD1. Input material: memory CD4+ T cells sorted from blood. The sample's subset: CD45RA-negative fraction. The CDR3 loop reads CASRPGQYNSPLHF. In DNA form, the CDR3 reads TGTGCCAGCAGACCGGGACAGTATAATTCACCCCTCCACTTT.